The 32 T cell receptor beta chains given below trace back to one sample, sequenced in a study of cytomegalovirus exposure and HLA in healthy donors. The method was immunoSEQ multiplex PCR; TCRdb's version includes in-frame clones alone and lacks a portion of them. The table records some 340,000 clones, 87% of them present only once. The sample consisted of PBMCs. These receptors were taken from a woman in her twenties or thirties in good health and CMV-seropositive.

This clone has a handful of counts. This chain joins TRBV27 and TRBJ2-2; no clear D gene. Germline loops: CDR1 MNHEY, CDR2 SMNVEV (reference sequence). This CDR3 spans 14 amino acids. Trimming cost V 3 bases and J 1 base, with 6 bases left between them. CDR3 DNA sequence: TGTGCCAGCAGTTTTGGGCGGAACACCGGGGAGCTGTTTTTT. The encoded protein is CASSFGRNTGELFF.

The chain uses TRBV30 and TRBJ1-1; 8 bases fit TRBD1. Unmatched junction bases numbered 8, after V lost 2 bases and J lost 3 bases. The germline CDR1 and CDR2 sequences are GTSNPN and SVGIG (reference sequence). The CDR3 is 15 residues long. The CDR3: CAWSSADRVYTEAFF. In DNA, the CDR3 is TGTGCCTGGAGTTCAGCGGACAGGGTGTACACTGAAGCTTTCTTT.

The rearrangement uses TRBV6-1 and TRBJ1-5; no definite D call. CDR1 and CDR2 from the germline V gene are MNHNS and SASEGT. The CDR3 contains 12 residues. V was shortened by 1 base and J by 6 bases, with 4 bases between the two germline ends. The CDR3 coding sequence is TGTGCCAGCAGTGAAGTTCCTCAGCCCCAGCATTTT. Encoded protein: CASSEVPQPQHF.

Notes on this clone: This specimen includes other DNA sequences encoding the same CDR3. The chain uses TRBV27 and TRBJ2-7, with no clear D. Germline assignment: CDR1 MNHEY and CDR2 SMNVEV (reference sequence). This CDR3 contains 12 residues. Trimming shortened V by 6 bases and J by 0 bases, and 6 bases separated the two germline ends. CDR3 sequence (DNA): TGTGCCAGCAGCCCCAGCTCCTACGAGCAGTACTTC. Its protein product is CASSPSSYEQYF.

This clone showed up just once. The chain couples TRBV10-1 to TRBJ2-7; D ambiguous. Germline V gene data show CDR1 as WNHNN and CDR2 as SYGVQD (reference sequence). Deletions cut 2 bases from V and 1 base from J, with 9 bases between. This CDR3 has 14 amino acids. DNA for the CDR3: TGCGCCAGCAGTGAGGCCGGGTCTTCCTACGAGCAGTACTTC. Translated: CASSEAGSSYEQYF.

The chain uses TRBV5-5 and TRBJ2-3; 9 bases align to TRBD1. J was trimmed by 5 bases and V by 2 bases; bases with no gene match: 12. Germline V gene sequence: CDR1 SGHKS, CDR2 YYEKEE (reference sequence). The CDR3 contains 17 residues. CDR3 region: CASSFFITGGAGDTQYF. For the CDR3, the DNA is TGTGCCAGCAGCTTCTTCATTACAGGGGGCGCAGGAGATACGCAGTATTTT.

The V and J genes are TRBV7-6 and TRBJ2-7, with TRBD2 as a possible D gene (6 bases). From germline, CDR1 is SGHVS and CDR2 FNYEAQ. Trimming took 1 base from V and 4 from J, leaving 11 bases between them. The CDR3 loop spans 14 amino acids. The CDR3 loop reads CASSLGDSGYEQYF. The CDR3 bases are TGTGCCAGCAGCTTAGGGGACTCAGGGTACGAGCAGTACTTC. Full variable domain (remainder filled in from reference TRBV7-6 and TRBJ2-7): GAGVSQSPRYKVTKRGQDVALRCDPISGHVSLYWYRQALGQGPEFLTYFNYEAQQDKSGLPNDRFSAERPEGSISTLTIQRTEQRDSAMYRCASSLGDSGYEQYFGPGTRLTVT.

This chain joins TRBV29-1 and TRBJ2-1, with D tentatively TRBD1 (6 bases). V was shortened by 3 bases and J by 0 bases, with 12 bases between the two germline ends. The CDR3 is made up of 15 amino acids. Per the germline V gene, CDR1 is SQVTM and CDR2 is ANQGSEA. The CDR3 DNA sequence: TGCAGCGTTGAGGACCGGGACAACTCCTACAATGAGCAGTTCTTC. Its translation: CSVEDRDNSYNEQFF.

The gene calls are TRBV9 and TRBJ1-1, with 9 bases fitting TRBD1. The CDR3 extends over 15 amino acids. The junction had 6 bases not matched to a gene; V was cut back by 3 bases and J by 3 bases. Germline V gene data show CDR1 as SGDLS and CDR2 as YYNGEE. CDR3 region: CASSAKQGAHTEAFF. The CDR3, as DNA: TGTGCCAGCAGCGCCAAACAGGGGGCCCACACTGAAGCTTTCTTT.

V usage is TRBV5-1 and J usage is TRBJ2-1, with 7 bases that match TRBD2. Germline trimming cut 5 bases from V and 9 bases from J; bases unmatched to any gene: 17. This CDR3 spans 16 amino acids. Germline CDR1 reads SGHRS; CDR2 reads YFSETQ. The CDR3 loop reads CASRFSQAGFVSEQFF. The DNA for the CDR3 is TGCGCCAGCAGGTTCTCACAAGCGGGATTCGTGAGTGAGCAGTTCTTC.

The chain combines TRBV29-1 with TRBJ2-7; 10 positions match TRBD1. The CDR3 length is 15 residues. From germline, CDR1 is SQVTM and CDR2 ANQGSEA. With 5 bases clipped from V and 3 bases from J, the junction kept 10 bases outside the gene matches. CDR3 in amino acids: CSVSLRDRGLYEQYF. The CDR3 region has the DNA TGCAGCGTTTCTTTGCGGGACAGGGGCCTCTACGAGCAGTACTTC.

This rearrangement joins TRBV10-3 to TRBJ1-5; unclear D gene. CDR1 is ENHRY, CDR2 SYGVKD, per germline. The CDR3 is 13 amino acids. V gave up 8 bases and J gave up 8 bases, with 16 bases separating them. Here the CDR3 reads CAIAGGPGEPQHF. CDR3 nucleotides: TGTGCCATCGCAGGCGGCCCGGGAGAGCCCCAGCATTTT.

V is TRBV4-3 and J is TRBJ2-7; possibly TRBD2 for D (6 bases). The CDR3 has 14 residues. The germline V gene has CDR1 LGHNA and CDR2 YSLEER. With 3 bases removed from V and 0 bases from J, the gap between germline ends came to 9 bases. CDR3 DNA sequence: TGCGCCAGCAGCCAGGCGGGACGCTCCTACGAGCAGTACTTC. Translated: CASSQAGRSYEQYF.

This rearrangement joins TRBV19 to TRBJ2-7; 8 nucleotides line up with TRBD1. V was pared by 4 bases and J by 3 bases, with 2 bases of the junction left unmatched. The CDR3 runs to 13 residues. CDR1 is LNHDA, CDR2 SQIVND, per germline (reference sequence). CDR3 DNA: TGTGCCAGTAGTACAGGGGGCCGCTACGAGCAGTACTTC. It yields the protein CASSTGGRYEQYF.

A few counts support this clone. The junction shows a germline mismatch at one end, possibly a read error. The V call is TRBV6-5, the J call TRBJ1-2; tentative D call: TRBD1 (5 bases). Germline CDR1 is MNHEY and CDR2 is SVGAGI. This CDR3 region has 14 residues. The CDR3 nucleotides are TGTGGCAGCCGGAGGGGTCGATCGGACTATGGCTACACCTTC. Translation: CGSRRGRSDYGYTF.

The chain employs TRBV7-9 and TRBJ2-1; D ambiguous. Trimming stripped 1 base from V and 7 bases from J, with 14 bases between. Germline CDR1 SEHNR, CDR2 FQNEAQ (reference sequence). The CDR3 has 15 residues. Written as DNA, the CDR3 is TGTGCCAGCAGCTTAGGCGATCTAGATGGGAATGAGCAGTTCTTC. This codes for CASSLGDLDGNEQFF.

The chain carries TRBV10-3 and TRBJ1-4; no definite D call. From germline, CDR1 is ENHRY and CDR2 SYGVKD. The CDR3 has 15 amino acids. Trimming took 2 bases from V and 8 from J, leaving 15 bases between them. The CDR3 spells CAISEGELPWEKLFF. The CDR3 DNA is TGTGCCATCAGTGAGGGAGAATTGCCGTGGGAAAAACTGTTTTTT.

V gene TRBV4-2 combines with J gene TRBJ1-5, with no clear D. V was cut by 1 base and J by 6 bases, with 7 bases left in between. In germline, CDR1 is LGHNA, CDR2 YNFKEQ. There are 13 residues in the CDR3. The CDR3 DNA follows: TGTGCCAGCAGCCAAGTGATGGGTCAGCCCCAGCATTTT. This gives the protein CASSQVMGQPQHF.

V is TRBV28 and J is TRBJ1-5, with TRBD1 matching over 8 bases. With 3 bases clipped from V and 4 bases from J, the junction kept 5 bases outside the gene matches. The germline CDR1 and CDR2 sequences are MDHEN and SYDVKM. This CDR3 has 15 amino acids. DNA for the CDR3: TGTGCCAGCAGTTTTCAGGGGGCGGAGAATCAGCCCCAGCATTTT. It yields the protein CASSFQGAENQPQHF.

The rearrangement uses TRBV7-2 and TRBJ2-5; 7 bases map to TRBD2. The germline CDR1 and CDR2 sequences are SGHTA and FQGNSA. V lost 2 bases, J lost 2 bases, and 8 bases stayed unmatched. The CDR3 has 16 residues. The CDR3 sequence is CASSLRWGGRQETQYF. The CDR3 DNA reads TGTGCCAGCAGCTTACGGTGGGGGGGGAGACAAGAGACCCAGTACTTC.

For the CDR3, the DNA is TGTGCCAGTAGTATGCGGGGCAACTCCTACGAGCAGTACTTC. Translation gives CASSMRGNSYEQYF. V and J are TRBV19 and TRBJ2-7; TRBD2 might be the D (6 bases). Germline loops: CDR1 LNHDA, CDR2 SQIVND (reference sequence). V was clipped by 3 bases and J by 0 bases, with 9 bases between them. The CDR3 contains 14 residues.

The rearrangement joins TRBV28 to TRBJ1-4, with D possibly being TRBD1 (5 bases). Germline V CDR1 and CDR2: MDHEN, SYDVKM. Trimming cost V 8 bases and J 0 bases, with 13 bases left between them. This CDR3 has 15 amino acids. In DNA form, the CDR3 reads TGTGCCAGCGTTGGGGGTGGCCCAACTAATGAAAAACTGTTTTTT. This codes for CASVGGGPTNEKLFF.

This rearrangement joins TRBV25-1 to TRBJ2-3; 7 nucleotides line up with TRBD2. Looked up from germline, CDR1 is MGHDK and CDR2 is SYGVNS. CDR3 length equals 18 residues. V shed 6 bases, J shed 2 bases, and the junction held 17 bases outside the gene matches. The chain's CDR3 is CASSEGWRGGSATDTQYF. The CDR3 DNA is TGTGCCAGCAGCGAAGGATGGCGCGGCGGGAGTGCCACAGATACGCAGTATTTT.

The V and J genes are TRBV10-2 and TRBJ2-1, with D possibly TRBD2 on 6 matching bases. The V end lost 4 bases, the J end lost 6 bases, and 13 bases lay between the germline ends. Looked up from germline, CDR1 is WSHSY and CDR2 is SAAADI. CDR3 length: 14 amino acids. The CDR3 region is CASSASRGGNEQFF. DNA of the CDR3: TGCGCCAGCAGTGCCTCGAGGGGAGGCAATGAGCAGTTCTTC.

V is TRBV30 and J is TRBJ1-1; D remains ambiguous. The CDR3 loop spans 13 amino acids. V was clipped by 1 base and J by 4 bases, with 10 bases between them. Germline CDR1 GTSNPN, CDR2 SVGIG (reference sequence). The CDR3 region has the DNA TGTGCCTGGAGTGGGGGTGGGTTCACTGAAGCTTTCTTT. As protein: CAWSGGGFTEAFF.

The CDR3 sequence is CASSLGTPSNQPQHF. In DNA form, the CDR3 reads TGTGCCAGCAGTCTTGGGACACCTAGCAATCAGCCCCAGCATTTT. J is TRBJ1-5 and V is TRBV28; maybe TRBD1 (6 bases). The ends were cut back, 5 bases at V and 0 bases at J, with 11 bases in the middle. The CDR3 is 15 residues long. CDR1 and CDR2 from the germline V gene are MDHEN and SYDVKM.

The V gene is TRBV18, the J gene TRBJ2-7; D is uncertain. V lost 4 bases and J lost 7, with 11 bases in between. CDR1 is KGHSH and CDR2 is LQKENI in the germline V gene. This CDR3 is built from 12 residues. Here the CDR3 reads CASSRDLPEQYF. CDR3 coding DNA: TGTGCCAGCTCACGGGATCTACCAGAGCAGTACTTC.

Many counts were recorded for this clone. The rearrangement uses TRBV6-6 and TRBJ1-2; D gene unclear. This CDR3 spans 14 amino acids. The V gene lost 2 bases and the J gene lost 6 bases, with 13 bases spanning the gap. CDR1 is MNHNY, CDR2 SVGAGI, per germline (reference sequence). The CDR3 protein is CASSYPGSSDGYTF. DNA for the CDR3: TGTGCCAGCAGTTACCCTGGATCAAGCGATGGCTACACCTTC.

The chain couples TRBV5-1 to TRBJ2-3, with TRBD2 matching over 8 bases. This CDR3 region has 16 residues. Germline CDR1 is SGHRS and CDR2 is YFSETQ. With V trimmed by 0 bases and J by 2 bases, 5 bases remained unmatched. CDR3 sequence (DNA): TGCGCCAGCAGCTTGGGGAGCGGGGGAGACACAGATACGCAGTATTTT. Translated, it gives CASSLGSGGDTDTQYF.

The genes are TRBV4-3 and TRBJ2-2; a possible D gene is TRBD1 (6 bases). V was cut by 0 bases and J by 4 bases, with 12 bases left in between. CDR3 size: 16 residues. Germline V lookup: CDR1 LGHNA, CDR2 YSLEER. The CDR3 is CASSQDGGLPTGELFF. The DNA for the CDR3 is TGCGCCAGCAGCCAAGATGGGGGCTTACCCACCGGGGAGCTGTTTTTT.

V is TRBV28 and J is TRBJ2-7; TRBD2 aligns across 10 bases. J lost 3 bases, V lost 7 bases, and 9 bases had no gene match. The V gene's germline CDR1 is MDHEN and CDR2 SYDVKM. The CDR3 covers 15 residues. The chain's CDR3 is CASTLGTSVSYEQYF. The CDR3 DNA is TGTGCCAGCACCCTAGGGACTAGCGTGAGCTACGAGCAGTACTTC.

The sample holds one count of this clone. CDR3 nucleotide sequence: TGTGCTAGTGGTTTGGTAGAAAGTTACTATGGCTACACCTTC. Its protein is CASGLVESYYGYTF. The V call is TRBV12-5, the J call TRBJ1-2; D remains ambiguous. Germline CDR1 and CDR2: LGHNT and FRNRAP. V lost 0 bases and J 3 bases, leaving 8 bases between the germline ends. This CDR3 has 14 amino acids.